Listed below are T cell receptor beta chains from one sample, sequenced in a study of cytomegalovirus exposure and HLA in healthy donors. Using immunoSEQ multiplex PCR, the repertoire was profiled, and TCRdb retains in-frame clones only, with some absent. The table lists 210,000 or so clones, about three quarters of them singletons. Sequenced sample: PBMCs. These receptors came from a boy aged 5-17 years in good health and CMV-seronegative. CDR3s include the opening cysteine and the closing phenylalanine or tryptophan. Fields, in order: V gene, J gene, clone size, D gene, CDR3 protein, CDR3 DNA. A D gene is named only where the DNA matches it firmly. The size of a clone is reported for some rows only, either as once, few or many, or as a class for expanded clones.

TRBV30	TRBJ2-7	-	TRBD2	CAWSSPSSGRAPEQYF	TGTGCCTGGAGTTCCCCTTCTAGCGGGCGGGCGCCCGAGCAGTACTTC
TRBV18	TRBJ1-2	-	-	CASSPRRTETVYGYTF	TGTGCCAGCTCACCCCGAAGGACAGAAACCGTTTATGGCTACACCTTC
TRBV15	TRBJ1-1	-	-	CATSSNRGHTEAFF	TGTGCCACCAGCAGTAACCGAGGCCATACTGAAGCTTTCTTT
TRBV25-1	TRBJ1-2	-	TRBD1	CASSEGGTGGELYGYTF	TGTGCCAGCAGTGAAGGGGGGACAGGGGGCGAACTCTATGGCTACACCTTC
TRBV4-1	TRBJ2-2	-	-	CASSHNLNTGELFF	TGCGCCAGCAGCCACAATTTGAACACCGGGGAGCTGTTTTTT
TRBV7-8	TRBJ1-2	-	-	CASSLTQGPYGYTF	TGTGCCAGCAGCTTAACGCAGGGTCCCTATGGCTACACCTTC
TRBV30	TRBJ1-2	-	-	CAWSTGHVYGYTF	TGTGCCTGGAGTACGGGACATGTCTATGGCTACACCTTC
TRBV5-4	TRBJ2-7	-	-	CASSSKPPGLRAYEQYF	TGTGCCAGCAGCTCCAAACCGCCGGGACTCAGGGCCTACGAGCAGTACTTC
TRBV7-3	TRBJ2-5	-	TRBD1	CASSFDRGRDQYF	TGTGCCAGCAGCTTCGACAGGGGCAGGGACCAGTACTTC
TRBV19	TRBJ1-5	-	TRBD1	CASSIAPGQKGSSNQPQHF	TGTGCCAGTAGTATAGCCCCGGGACAGAAGGGGTCAAGCAATCAGCCCCAGCATTTT
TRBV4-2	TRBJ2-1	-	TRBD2	CASSQEGAGGGGYNEQFF	TGTGCCAGCAGCCAAGAAGGAGCGGGGGGCGGAGGCTACAATGAGCAGTTCTTC
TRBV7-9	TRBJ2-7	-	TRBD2	CASSRSTSGSYNEQYF	TGTGCCAGCAGCCGGTCGACTAGCGGGAGTTACAACGAGCAGTACTTC
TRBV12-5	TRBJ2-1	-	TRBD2	CASGLGLADSYNEQFF	TGTGCTAGTGGTTTGGGACTAGCGGACTCCTACAATGAGCAGTTCTTC
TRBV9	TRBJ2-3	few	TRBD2	CASSVRAGGTTDTQYF	TGTGCCAGCAGCGTCCGAGCGGGGGGCACCACAGATACGCAGTATTTT
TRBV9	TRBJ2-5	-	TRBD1	CASSVGGGQGAHETQYF	TGTGCCAGCAGCGTAGGAGGGGGACAGGGGGCGCATGAGACCCAGTACTTC
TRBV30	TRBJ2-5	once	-	CAWSVGRGLAETQYF	TGTGCCTGGAGTGTGGGGCGGGGTCTAGCCGAGACCCAGTACTTC
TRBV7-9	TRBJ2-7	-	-	CASSFGRAGAYEQYF	TGTGCCAGCAGCTTCGGTCGAGCGGGTGCCTACGAGCAGTACTTC
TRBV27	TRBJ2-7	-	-	CASSGADGTFLF	TGTGCCAGCAGTGGCGCGGACGGGACTTTTCTCTTC
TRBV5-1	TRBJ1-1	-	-	CASSRTVDTEAFF	TGCGCCAGCAGCCGGACAGTTGACACTGAAGCTTTCTTT
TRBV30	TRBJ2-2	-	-	CAWSDPPRMVTGELFF	TGTGCCTGGAGTGACCCCCCTAGAATGGTCACCGGGGAGCTGTTTTTT
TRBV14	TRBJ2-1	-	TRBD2	CASSPRKTSGGYNEQFF	TGTGCCAGCAGCCCGAGGAAAACTAGCGGAGGCTACAATGAGCAGTTCTTC
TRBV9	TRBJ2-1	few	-	CASKGTAGGEQFF	TGTGCCAGCAAGGGAACCGCGGGCGGTGAGCAGTTCTTC
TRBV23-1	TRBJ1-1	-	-	CASSQSLGRAEAFF	TGCGCCAGCAGTCAATCGCTGGGGAGGGCTGAAGCTTTCTTT
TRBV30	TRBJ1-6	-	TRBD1	CAWTGGGTVNSPLHF	TGTGCCTGGACCGGCGGTGGGACAGTAAATTCACCCCTCCACTTT
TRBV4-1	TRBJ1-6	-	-	CASSQVRVWSYNSPLHF	TGCGCCAGCAGCCAAGTGAGGGTTTGGTCCTATAATTCACCCCTCCACTTT
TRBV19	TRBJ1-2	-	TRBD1	CASSITGTDHYGYTF	TGTGCCAGTAGTATTACCGGGACAGACCATTACGGCTACACCTTC
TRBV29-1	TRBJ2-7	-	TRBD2	CSVLMRWRGNEQYF	TGCAGCGTTTTAATGAGATGGCGGGGGAACGAGCAGTACTTC
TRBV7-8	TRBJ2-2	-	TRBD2	CASSSAAGGGKAGELFF	TGTGCCAGCAGCTCCGCCGCGGGGGGCGGGAAGGCCGGGGAGCTGTTTTTT
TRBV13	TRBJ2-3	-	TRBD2	CASAEGGGGEDTQYF	TGTGCCAGCGCCGAGGGCGGGGGGGGAGAAGATACGCAGTATTTT
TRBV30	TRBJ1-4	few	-	CAWSVRGRASEKLFF	TGTGCCTGGAGTGTACGAGGCAGGGCCAGTGAAAAACTGTTTTTT
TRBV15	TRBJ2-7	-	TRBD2	CATSRGTNRASGRAGEQYF	TGTGCCACCAGCAGAGGAACTAATAGAGCTAGCGGGAGGGCGGGCGAGCAGTACTTC
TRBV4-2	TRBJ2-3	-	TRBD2	CASSPVRTSGTVSTDTQYF	TGTGCCAGCAGCCCTGTAAGGACTAGCGGAACAGTTAGCACAGATACGCAGTATTTT
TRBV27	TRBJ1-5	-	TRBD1	CASSLSARGLSNQPQHF	TGTGCCAGCAGTTTATCCGCCAGGGGGCTAAGCAATCAGCCCCAGCATTTT